The TCR beta chain described here comes from a study of cytomegalovirus exposure and HLA in healthy donors. From the approximately 120-subject validation cohort, which was separate from the roughly 620-subject first cohort, the donors were drawn. A note on this clone: The antigen remains unidentified.

Using immunoSEQ multiplex PCR, the repertoire was profiled, and TCRdb retains in-frame clones only, with some absent. The profile shows about 330,000 clones, about nine tenths of them singletons. Study findings and constraints: Per published reports, the classifier diagnosed cytomegalovirus status with high specificity and sensitivity. Rare TCR sequences dominated, though some public TCRs recurred in many donors. In vitro, a few CMV-associated chains proved specific for CMV antigens.

The CDR3 loop spans 16 amino acids. Germline-derived CDR1 and CDR2 are MDHEN and SYDVKM. Between the trimmed V and J ends, which lost 5 bases and 0 bases, there was a span of 14 bases. The source of this sequence is a woman between 25 and 40 years old in good health and CMV-seropositive. The J gene is TRBJ2-4, the V gene TRBV28, with D tentatively TRBD2 (6 bases). The sample consisted of PBMCs. CDR3 bases: TGTGCCAGCAGTCCCGTAGCGGAGTTAGCCAAAAACATTCAGTACTTC. Amino acid sequence: CASSPVAELAKNIQYF.